This TCR beta chain emerged from a study of sequential checkpoint blockade in melanoma. In the study overall: Approximately 20 patients had tumor biopsies before treatment and at week 13.

Findings of the study overall: Response in arm A was associated with pretreatment TIL clonality.

To note about this clone: Its antigen is undetermined.

CDR3 length equals 15 residues. CDR1 SGDLS and CDR2 YYNGEE come from the germline V gene. V was pared by 0 bases and J by 5 bases, with 14 bases between. Treatment here: randomized to nivolumab then ipilimumab (arm A) or the reverse (arm B). This table comes from immunoSEQ multiplex PCR, and its TCRdb copy is limited to in-frame clones, with some not included. The data contain about 7,400 clones, around a quarter of them singletons. The receptor was isolated from a human donor with melanoma. The sample was tumor tissue (inferred from file names), taken from a patient given nivolumab and ipilimumab in sequence. The gene calls are TRBV9 and TRBJ2-5; D not resolved. The CDR3 sequence: CASSVVGLNRETQYF. CDR3 bases: TGTGCCAGCAGCGTAGTAGGGCTAAATCGGGAGACCCAGTACTTC.